A single T cell receptor (beta chain) is shown here with its context. Distinct nucleotide sequences in the sample also encode this CDR3. Germline CDR1 reads GTSNPN; CDR2 reads SVGIG (reference sequence). The V and J ends lost 0 bases and 2 bases respectively, with 7 bases between them. There are 13 residues in the CDR3. These data originate in a study of T cell changes during pregnancy in multiple sclerosis. TCRdb's copy holds only in-frame clones and misses some; the assay was immunoSEQ multiplex PCR. Among about 69,000 clones listed, under 95% were seen once. The TCR was taken from a female donor with multiple sclerosis, enrolled in a pregnancy study. This material consisted of peripheral blood, taken in the third trimester of pregnancy. The chain combines TRBV30 with TRBJ1-1; D not resolved. DNA for the CDR3: TGTGCCTGGAGTGTGGAGGGAAACACTGAAGCTTTCTTT. As protein: CAWSVEGNTEAFF.